This T cell receptor (beta chain) was sequenced for a study of cytomegalovirus exposure and HLA in healthy donors. The study ran its PCR with 60 Vbeta and 13 Jbeta primers. Clones were read by immunoSEQ multiplex PCR, and TCRdb kept only the in-frame ones, dropping some. Counted here are about 98,000 clones, around 73% occurring once; the ten biggest clones make up over 1%. Sequencing input: PBMCs. The TCR comes from a female donor in good health and CMV-seronegative.

CDR3 amino acids: CASSLLRSGGYGYTF. CDR3 in DNA: TGTGCCAGCAGTTTATTAAGATCAGGGGGCTATGGCTACACCTTC. The rearrangement joins TRBV27 to TRBJ1-2; TRBD1 agrees at 7 bases. V trimming: 1 base; J trimming: 4 bases; junction bases outside the gene matches: 6. CDR1 and CDR2 from the germline V gene are MNHEY and SMNVEV (reference sequence). The CDR3 spans 15 residues.